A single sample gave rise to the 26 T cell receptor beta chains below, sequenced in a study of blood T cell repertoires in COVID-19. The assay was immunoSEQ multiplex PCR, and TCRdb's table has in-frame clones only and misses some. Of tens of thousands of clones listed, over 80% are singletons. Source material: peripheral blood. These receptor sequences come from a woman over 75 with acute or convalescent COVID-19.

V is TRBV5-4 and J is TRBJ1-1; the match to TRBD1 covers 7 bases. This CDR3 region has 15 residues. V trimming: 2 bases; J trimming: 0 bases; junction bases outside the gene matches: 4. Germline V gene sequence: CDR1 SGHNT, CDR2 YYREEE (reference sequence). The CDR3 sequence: CASSFPGQMNTEAFF. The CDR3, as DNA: TGTGCCAGCAGCTTTCCGGGACAGATGAACACTGAAGCTTTCTTT.

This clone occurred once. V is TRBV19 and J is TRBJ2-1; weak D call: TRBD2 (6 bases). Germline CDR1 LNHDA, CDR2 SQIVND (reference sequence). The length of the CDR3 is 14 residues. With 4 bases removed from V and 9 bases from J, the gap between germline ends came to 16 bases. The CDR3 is CASSSAGWVSEQFF. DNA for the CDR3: TGTGCCAGTAGTAGTGCGGGATGGGTGAGTGAGCAGTTCTTC.

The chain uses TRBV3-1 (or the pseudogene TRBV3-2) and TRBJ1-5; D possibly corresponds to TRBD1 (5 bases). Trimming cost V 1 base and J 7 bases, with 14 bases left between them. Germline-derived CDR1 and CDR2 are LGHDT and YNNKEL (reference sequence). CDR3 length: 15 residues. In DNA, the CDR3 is TGTGCCAGCAGCCAAGGGGCAGGAGGGGACCAGCCCCAGCATTTT. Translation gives CASSQGAGGDQPQHF.

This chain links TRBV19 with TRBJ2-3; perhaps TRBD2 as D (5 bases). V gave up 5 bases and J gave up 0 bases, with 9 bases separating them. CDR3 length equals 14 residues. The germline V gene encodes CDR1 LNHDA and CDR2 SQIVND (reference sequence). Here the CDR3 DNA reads TGTGCCAGTAGTCGGGGTATTAGCACAGATACGCAGTATTTT. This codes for CASSRGISTDTQYF.

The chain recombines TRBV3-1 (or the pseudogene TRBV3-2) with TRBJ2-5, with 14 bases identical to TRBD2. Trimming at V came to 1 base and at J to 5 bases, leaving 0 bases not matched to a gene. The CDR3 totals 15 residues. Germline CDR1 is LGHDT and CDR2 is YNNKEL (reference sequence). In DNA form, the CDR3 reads TGTGCCAGCAGCCAAGGGACTAGCGGGGGGGAGACCCAGTACTTC. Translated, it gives CASSQGTSGGETQYF.

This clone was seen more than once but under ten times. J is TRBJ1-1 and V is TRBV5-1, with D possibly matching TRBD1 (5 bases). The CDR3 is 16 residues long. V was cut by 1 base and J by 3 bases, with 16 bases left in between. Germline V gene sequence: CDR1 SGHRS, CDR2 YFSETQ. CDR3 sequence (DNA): TGCGCCAGCAGCTTGTCCGGGGGAGGGGTACACACTGAAGCTTTCTTT. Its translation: CASSLSGGGVHTEAFF.

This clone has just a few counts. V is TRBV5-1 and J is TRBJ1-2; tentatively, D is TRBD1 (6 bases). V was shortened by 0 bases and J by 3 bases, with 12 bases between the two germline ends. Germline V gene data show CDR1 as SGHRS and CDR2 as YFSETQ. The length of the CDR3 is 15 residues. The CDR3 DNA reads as TGCGCCAGCAGCTTGGAGGTGTACAGGGACTATGGCTACACCTTC. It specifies CASSLEVYRDYGYTF.

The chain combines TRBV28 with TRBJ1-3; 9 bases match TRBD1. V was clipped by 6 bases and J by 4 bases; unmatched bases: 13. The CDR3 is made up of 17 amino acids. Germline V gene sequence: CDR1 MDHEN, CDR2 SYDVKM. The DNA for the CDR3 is TGTGCCAGCAGCGTGAGGGGGACAGGGCGTTCCGGAAACACCATATATTTT. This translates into CASSVRGTGRSGNTIYF.

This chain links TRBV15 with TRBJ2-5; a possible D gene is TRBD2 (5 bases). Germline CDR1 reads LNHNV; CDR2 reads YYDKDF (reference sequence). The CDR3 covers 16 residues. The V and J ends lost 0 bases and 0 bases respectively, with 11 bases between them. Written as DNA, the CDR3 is TGTGCCACCAGCAGAGATGGGTACGGGGACCAAGAGACCCAGTACTTC. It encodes CATSRDGYGDQETQYF.

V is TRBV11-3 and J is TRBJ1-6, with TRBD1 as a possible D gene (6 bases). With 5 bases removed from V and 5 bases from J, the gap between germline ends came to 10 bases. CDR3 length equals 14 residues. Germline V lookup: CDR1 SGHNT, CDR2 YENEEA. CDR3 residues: CASSPRTDNSPLHF. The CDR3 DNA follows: TGTGCCAGCAGCCCTCGGACAGATAATTCACCCCTCCACTTT.

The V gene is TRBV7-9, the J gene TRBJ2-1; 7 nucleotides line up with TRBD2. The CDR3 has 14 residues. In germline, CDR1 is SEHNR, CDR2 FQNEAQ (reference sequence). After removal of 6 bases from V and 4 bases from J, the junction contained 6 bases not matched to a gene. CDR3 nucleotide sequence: TGTGCCAGCAGAAAAAGCGGGGTTTACAATGAGCAGTTCTTC. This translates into CASRKSGVYNEQFF. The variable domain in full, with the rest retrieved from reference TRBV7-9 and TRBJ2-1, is DTGVSQNPRHKITKRGQNVTFRCDPISEHNRLYWYRQTLGQGPEFLTYFQNEAQLEKSRLLSDRFSAERPKGSFSTLEIQRTEQGDSAMYLCASRKSGVYNEQFFGPGTRLTVL.

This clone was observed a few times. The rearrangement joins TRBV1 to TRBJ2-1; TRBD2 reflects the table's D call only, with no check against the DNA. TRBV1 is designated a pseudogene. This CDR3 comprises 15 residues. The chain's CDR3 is CTSSHPAGDDNEQFF. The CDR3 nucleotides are TGCACCAGCAGCCATCCCGCGGGGGATGACAATGAGCAGTTCTTC.

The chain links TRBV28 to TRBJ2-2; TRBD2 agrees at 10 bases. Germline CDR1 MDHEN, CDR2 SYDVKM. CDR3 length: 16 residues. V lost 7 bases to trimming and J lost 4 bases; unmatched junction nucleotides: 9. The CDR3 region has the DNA TGTGCCAGCAACTCAGCGGGGGGGCCGGGCACCGGGGAGCTGTTTTTT. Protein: CASNSAGGPGTGELFF.

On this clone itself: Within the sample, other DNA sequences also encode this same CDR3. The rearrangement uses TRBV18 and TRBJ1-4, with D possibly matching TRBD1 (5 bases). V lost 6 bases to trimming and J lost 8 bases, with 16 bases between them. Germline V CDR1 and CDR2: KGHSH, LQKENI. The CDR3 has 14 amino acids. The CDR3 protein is CASSPGQGGEKLFF. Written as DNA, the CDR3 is TGTGCCAGCTCTCCCGGGCAGGGTGGCGAAAAACTGTTTTTT.

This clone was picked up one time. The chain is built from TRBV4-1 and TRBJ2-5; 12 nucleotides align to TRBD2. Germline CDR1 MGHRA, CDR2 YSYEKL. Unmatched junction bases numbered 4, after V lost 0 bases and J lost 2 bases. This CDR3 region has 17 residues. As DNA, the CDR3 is TGCGCCAGCAGCCAAGACTGGACTAGCGGGGAACAAGAGACCCAGTACTTC. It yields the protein CASSQDWTSGEQETQYF.

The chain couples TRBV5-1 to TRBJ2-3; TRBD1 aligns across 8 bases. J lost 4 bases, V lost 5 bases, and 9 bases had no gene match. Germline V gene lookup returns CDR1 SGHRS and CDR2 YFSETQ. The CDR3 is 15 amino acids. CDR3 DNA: TGCGCCAGCAGACGGGACAGGAACGGAGCAGATACGCAGTATTTT. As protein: CASRRDRNGADTQYF. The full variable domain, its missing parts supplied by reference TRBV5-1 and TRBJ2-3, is KAGVTQTPRYLIKTRGQQVTLSCSPISGHRSVSWYQQTPGQGLQFLFEYFSETQRNKGNFPGRFSGRQFSNSRSEMNVSTLELGDSALYLCASRRDRNGADTQYFGPGTRLTVL.

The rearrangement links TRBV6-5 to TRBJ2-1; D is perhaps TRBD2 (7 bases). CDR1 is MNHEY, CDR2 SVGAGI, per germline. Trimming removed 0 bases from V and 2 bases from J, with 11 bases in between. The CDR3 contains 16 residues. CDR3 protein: CASSYSGRGPYNEQFF. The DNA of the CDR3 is TGTGCCAGCAGTTACTCCGGGCGGGGGCCCTACAATGAGCAGTTCTTC.

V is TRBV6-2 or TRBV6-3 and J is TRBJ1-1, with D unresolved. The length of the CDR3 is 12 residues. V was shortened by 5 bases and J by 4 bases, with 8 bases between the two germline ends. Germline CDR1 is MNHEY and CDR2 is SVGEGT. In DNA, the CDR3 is TGTGCCAGCAGTCACGGGTCCACTGAAGCTTTCTTT. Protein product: CASSHGSTEAFF.

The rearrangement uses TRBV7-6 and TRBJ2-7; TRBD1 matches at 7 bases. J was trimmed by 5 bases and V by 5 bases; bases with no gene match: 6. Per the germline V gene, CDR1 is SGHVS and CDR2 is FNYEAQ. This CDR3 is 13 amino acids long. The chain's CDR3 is CASSRQGRNEQYF. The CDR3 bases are TGTGCCAGCAGCCGACAGGGTCGAAACGAGCAGTACTTC.

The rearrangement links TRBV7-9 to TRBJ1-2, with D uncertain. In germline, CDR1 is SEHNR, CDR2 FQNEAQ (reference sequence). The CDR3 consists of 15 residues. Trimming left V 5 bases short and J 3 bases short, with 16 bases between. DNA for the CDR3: TGTGCCAGCAGCCGCGGTAATGGAGTTGACTATGGCTACACCTTC. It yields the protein CASSRGNGVDYGYTF.

The CDR3 is CASRQRASGYNEQFF. The DNA of the CDR3 is TGTGCCAGTAGACAACGGGCTAGCGGGTACAATGAGCAGTTCTTC. V is TRBV6-5 and J is TRBJ2-1; 8 bases are a match to TRBD2. The germline CDR1 and CDR2 sequences are MNHEY and SVGAGI. The CDR3 contains 15 residues. The V gene end was trimmed by 9 bases and the J gene end by 4 bases; junction bases not matched to a gene: 11.

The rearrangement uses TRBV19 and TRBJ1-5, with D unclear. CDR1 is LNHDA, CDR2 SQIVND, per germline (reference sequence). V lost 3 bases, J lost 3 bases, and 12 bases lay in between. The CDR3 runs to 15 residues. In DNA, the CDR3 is TGTGCCAGTAGTATCCGGGCGGGGTCCAATCAGCCCCAGCATTTT. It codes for CASSIRAGSNQPQHF. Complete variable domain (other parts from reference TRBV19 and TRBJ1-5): DGGITQSPKYLFRKEGQNVTLSCEQNLNHDAMYWYRQDPGQGLRLIYYSQIVNDFQKGDIAEGYSVSREKKESFPLTVTSAQKNPTAFYLCASSIRAGSNQPQHFGDGTRLSIL.

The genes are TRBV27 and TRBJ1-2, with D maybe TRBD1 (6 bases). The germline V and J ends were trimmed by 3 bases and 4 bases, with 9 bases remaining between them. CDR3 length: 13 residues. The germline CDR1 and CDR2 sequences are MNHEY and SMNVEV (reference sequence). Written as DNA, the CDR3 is TGTGCCAGCAGTTTCGACAGGTCCTATGGCTACACCTTC. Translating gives CASSFDRSYGYTF.

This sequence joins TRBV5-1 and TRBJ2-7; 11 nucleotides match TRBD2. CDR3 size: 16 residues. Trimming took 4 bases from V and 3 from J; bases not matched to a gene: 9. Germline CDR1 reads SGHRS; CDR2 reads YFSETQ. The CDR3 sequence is CASSPPLAGEGYEQYF. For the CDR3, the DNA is TGCGCCAGCAGCCCCCCACTAGCGGGGGAGGGCTACGAGCAGTACTTC.

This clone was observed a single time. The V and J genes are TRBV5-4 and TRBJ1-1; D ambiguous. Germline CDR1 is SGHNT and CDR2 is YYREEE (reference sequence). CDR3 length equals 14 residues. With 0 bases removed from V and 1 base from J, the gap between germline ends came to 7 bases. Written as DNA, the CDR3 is TGTGCCAGCAGCTTGGTCGGGAAGAACACTGAAGCTTTCTTT. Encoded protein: CASSLVGKNTEAFF. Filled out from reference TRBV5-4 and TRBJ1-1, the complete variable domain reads ETGVTQSPTHLIKTRGQQVTLRCSSQSGHNTVSWYQQALGQGPQFIFQYYREEENGRGNFPPRFSGLQFPNYSSELNVNALELDDSALYLCASSLVGKNTEAFFGQGTRLTVV.

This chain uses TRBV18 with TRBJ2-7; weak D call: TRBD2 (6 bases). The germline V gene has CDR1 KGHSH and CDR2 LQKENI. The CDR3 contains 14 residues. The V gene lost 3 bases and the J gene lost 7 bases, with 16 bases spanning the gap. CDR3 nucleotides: TGTGCCAGCTCACCTTCTGGGGGGTCGAGGGAGCAGTACTTC. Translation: CASSPSGGSREQYF. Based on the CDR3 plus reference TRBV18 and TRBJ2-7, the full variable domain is NAGVMQNPRHLVRRRGQEARLRCSPMKGHSHVYWYRQLPEEGLKFMVYLQKENIIDESGMPKERFSAEFPKEGPSILRIQQVVRGDSAAYFCASSPSGGSREQYFGPGTRLTVT.